These 30 T cell receptor beta chains were all obtained from the same sample, sequenced in a study of T cells in Graves' hyperthyroidism and ophthalmopathy. The TCR beta CDR3 regions underwent amplification using RNA transcripts as the source. First-round RT-PCR targeting the TCR CDR3 was performed with the HTBI primer set. One entry per CDR3 protein, called by TCRdb with MiXCR from the multiplex PCR reads. The table records 460,000 or so distinct CDR3 sequences, around 15% of them present only once. The sample comprised blood. The receptors were sampled from a woman aged 18-30 years with Graves' hyperthyroidism.

V gene TRBV11-2 combines with J gene TRBJ2-1; D is uncertain. In germline, CDR1 is SGHAT, CDR2 FQNNGV. V dropped 2 bases and J dropped 0 bases, with 8 bases sitting between them. The CDR3 is 15 amino acids. CDR3 DNA sequence: TGTGCCAGCAGCTTAATTGGTAGCTCCTACAATGAGCAGTTCTTC. It encodes CASSLIGSSYNEQFF.

This clonotype turned up a few times. This chain links TRBV27 with TRBJ1-4; D is unresolved. CDR1 is MNHEY and CDR2 is SMNVEV in the germline V gene (reference sequence). V dropped 3 bases and J dropped 4 bases, with 15 bases sitting between them. The CDR3 runs to 16 residues. Here the CDR3 DNA reads TGTGCCAGCAGTTTCCTCGGAGACGTTAGTAATGAAAAACTGTTTTTT. Translation gives CASSFLGDVSNEKLFF.

This clonotype has a count of ten or more. J is TRBJ2-7 and V is TRBV30; TRBD2 agrees at 7 bases. The V gene's germline CDR1 is GTSNPN and CDR2 SVGIG (reference sequence). Trimming took 1 base from V and 2 from J; bases not matched to a gene: 2. This CDR3 comprises 13 residues. CDR3: CAWSAGTTYEQYV. DNA for the CDR3: TGTGCCTGGAGTGCCGGGACTACCTACGAGCAGTACGTC.

In this sample, this clonotype turned up many times. The chain couples TRBV28 to TRBJ2-7, with unresolved D. V dropped 8 bases and J dropped 4 bases, with 12 bases sitting between them. Germline CDR1 and CDR2: MDHEN and SYDVKM. The CDR3 consists of 12 residues. CDR3 sequence: CASSDRPYEQYV. Here the CDR3 DNA reads TGTGCCAGCTCCGACCGACCTTACGAGCAGTACGTC.

At least ten counts were recorded for this clonotype. The genes are TRBV12-3 or TRBV12-4 and TRBJ2-1; tentatively, D is TRBD2 (6 bases). CDR3 length: 12 amino acids. The V end was cut by 6 bases, the J end by 9 bases, with 12 bases between. CDR3 protein: CASSAAGSEQFF. CDR3 bases: TGTGCCAGCAGCGCGGCCGGGAGTGAGCAGTTCTTC.

This clonotype was recorded many times. The chain has TRBV18 and TRBJ1-2; 7 nucleotides agree with TRBD1. The length of the CDR3 is 14 residues. V dropped 5 bases and J dropped 1; count of bases not matched to a gene: 4. Germline CDR1 reads KGHSH; CDR2 reads LQKENI. The CDR3 loop is CASSRDSVNYGYTF. CDR3 bases: TGTGCCAGCTCAAGGGACAGTGTTAACTATGGCTACACCTTC.

Only a few counts were recorded for this clonotype. The genes are TRBV9 and TRBJ1-4; 8 positions agree with TRBD1. With 4 bases clipped from V and 8 bases from J, the junction kept 7 bases outside the gene matches. The germline CDR1 and CDR2 sequences are SGDLS and YYNGEE. CDR3 length: 14 residues. CDR3 loop: CASSQRTGKEKLFF. Written as DNA, the CDR3 is TGTGCCAGCAGCCAGAGGACAGGGAAGGAAAAACTGTTTTTT.

This clonotype was recorded at least ten times. This sequence joins TRBV3-1 and TRBJ2-2; D is possibly TRBD1 (6 bases). CDR1 and CDR2 (germline): LGHDT, YNNKEL (reference sequence). The CDR3 contains 14 residues. The V and J ends lost 4 bases and 6 bases respectively, with 12 bases between them. CDR3 residues: CASSPTHRAGELFF. The DNA of the CDR3 is TGTGCCAGCAGCCCGACCCACAGGGCCGGGGAGCTGTTTTTT.

This clonotype was recorded at least ten times. The chain carries TRBV29-1 and TRBJ2-3; D is possibly TRBD1 (5 bases). Germline CDR1 is SQVTM and CDR2 is ANQGSEA. Trimming removed 1 base from V and 5 bases from J, with 13 bases in between. The CDR3 totals 14 residues. For the CDR3, the DNA is TGCAGCGTTGAAGGGGCAGGGATACAAGATACGCAGTATTTT. This gives the protein CSVEGAGIQDTQYF.

This clonotype appeared once. A much larger clone differs from this one at a single base, so this may be a read error. The V gene is TRBV19, the J gene TRBJ2-7; D is possibly TRBD1 or TRBD2 (5 bases each). Germline CDR1 reads LNHDA; CDR2 reads SQIVND (reference sequence). This CDR3 spans 14 amino acids. Trimming left V 0 bases short and J 4 bases short, with 10 bases between. CDR3 residues: CASSIDGATYEQYF. CDR3 DNA: TGTGCCAGTAGTATAGACGGGGCCACGTACGAGCAGTACTTC. Full variable domain (outside the CDR3, taken from reference TRBV19 and TRBJ2-7): DGGITQSPKYLFRKEGQNVTLSCEQNLNHDAMYWYRQDPGQGLRLIYYSQIVNDFQKGDIAEGYSVSREKKESFPLTVTSAQKNPTAFYLCASSIDGATYEQYFGPGTRLTVT.

This clonotype was seen many times. V and J are TRBV12-3 or TRBV12-4 and TRBJ1-4; D ambiguous. The germline V and J ends were trimmed by 1 base and 10 bases, with 16 bases remaining between them. The CDR3 runs 15 residues. This CDR3 is CASSLGTAKTGKLFF. DNA of the CDR3: TGTGCCAGCAGTTTAGGGACTGCAAAAACGGGAAAACTGTTTTTT.

This clonotype was found many times. The J gene is TRBJ2-3, the V gene TRBV12-3 or TRBV12-4, with 9 bases lining up with TRBD2. J was trimmed by 1 base and V by 5 bases; bases with no gene match: 4. This CDR3 has 15 amino acids. The CDR3 here is CASSLWTSGTDTQYF. CDR3 bases: TGTGCCAGCAGTCTCTGGACTAGCGGCACAGATACGCAGTATTTT.

There are many counts of this clonotype. The rearrangement uses TRBV3-1 and TRBJ1-2; 7 bases fit TRBD1. Germline assignment: CDR1 LGHDT and CDR2 YNNKEL (reference sequence). This CDR3 region has 15 residues. The V gene end was trimmed by 4 bases and the J gene end by 6 bases; junction bases not matched to a gene: 11. In nucleotides, the CDR3 is TGTGCCAGCAGCCGCCGACAGGGTGCGGAGAATGGCTACACCTTC. Translation: CASSRRQGAENGYTF. The full variable domain, completed using reference TRBV3-1 and TRBJ1-2, is DTAVSQTPKYLVTQMGNDKSIKCEQNLGHDTMYWYKQDSKKFLKIMFSYNNKELIINETVPNRFSPKSPDKAHLNLHINSLELGDSAVYFCASSRRQGAENGYTFGSGTRLTVV.

This clonotype was detected ten times or more. The CDR3 bases are TGTGCCAGCAACCCGGGACAGGGGAACACTGAAGCTTTCTTT. It encodes CASNPGQGNTEAFF. The V call is TRBV11-2, the J call TRBJ1-1, with 9 bases aligning to TRBD1. V was clipped by 7 bases and J by 1 base; unmatched bases: 4. Germline V gene sequence: CDR1 SGHAT, CDR2 FQNNGV. The CDR3 extends over 14 amino acids.

This clonotype came up many times. This rearrangement joins TRBV2 to TRBJ2-7; D gene unclear. Trimming removed 8 bases at V and 5 bases at J, with 13 bases between. Germline values: CDR1 SNHLY, CDR2 FYNNEI. The CDR3 length is 12 residues. CDR3 nucleotides: TGTGCCAGCGGCCGTAGGACCCACGAGCAGTACTTC. As protein: CASGRRTHEQYF.

In this sample, this clonotype turned up a few times. This sequence joins TRBV19 and TRBJ1-2; no firm D call. This CDR3 has 15 residues. Germline V lookup: CDR1 LNHDA, CDR2 SQIVND (reference sequence). V was clipped by 1 base and J by 8 bases, with 17 bases between them. The CDR3 is CASSIGTDGGGGYTF. The DNA of the CDR3 is TGTGCCAGTAGTATAGGAACAGACGGCGGTGGCGGCTACACCTTC.

The chain joins TRBV7-2 to TRBJ1-2; 8 nucleotides agree with TRBD1. The CDR3 loop spans 13 amino acids. CDR1 and CDR2 from the germline V gene are SGHTA and FQGNSA. Losses at the gene ends were 6 bases for V and 6 bases for J; bases not matched to a gene: 6. CDR3 nucleotides: TGTGCCAGCAGAGACAGGGGAATGAATGGCTACACCTTC. It yields the protein CASRDRGMNGYTF.

This clonotype was seen many times. The chain combines TRBV7-8 with TRBJ2-7, with TRBD1 matching over 7 bases. CDR1 is SGHVS, CDR2 FQNEAQ, per germline. CDR3 length: 14 amino acids. With 5 bases clipped from V and 2 bases from J, the junction kept 6 bases outside the gene matches. CDR3 in amino acids: CASSNPGQPYEQYF. The CDR3 coding sequence is TGTGCCAGCAGCAACCCGGGACAGCCCTACGAGCAGTACTTC.

This clonotype was picked up many times. The chain links TRBV7-3 to TRBJ2-2; tentatively, D is TRBD1 (5 bases). V lost 5 bases, J lost 2 bases, and 15 bases lay in between. CDR3 length: 16 residues. Per the germline V gene, CDR1 is SGHTA and CDR2 is FQGTGA. The CDR3 DNA reads as TGTGCCAGCAGCCCGGGTGGCAGGGCCAACACCGGGGAGCTGTTTTTT. Translated, it gives CASSPGGRANTGELFF.

In its sample, this clonotype was seen a few times. The V gene is TRBV4-2, the J gene TRBJ2-1; D might be TRBD1 (6 bases). Trimming took off 1 base at V and 0 bases at J, with 10 bases between the two ends. Germline loops: CDR1 LGHNA, CDR2 YNFKEQ. The CDR3 is 16 amino acids. CDR3 nucleotide sequence: TGTGCCAGCAGCCAAGGGGGGCGTAGCTCCTACAATGAGCAGTTCTTC. This encodes CASSQGGRSSYNEQFF.

The chain employs TRBV27 and TRBJ1-1, with 9 bases fitting TRBD1. V was pared by 2 bases and J by 4 bases, with 5 bases of the junction left unmatched. The CDR3 runs to 15 residues. Looked up from germline, CDR1 is MNHEY and CDR2 is SMNVEV (reference sequence). CDR3 region: CASSLRTGVSTEAFF. The DNA for the CDR3 is TGTGCCAGCAGTTTAAGGACAGGGGTGAGCACTGAAGCTTTCTTT.

The chain combines TRBV12-3 or TRBV12-4 with TRBJ1-2; 8 bases are shared with TRBD1. The CDR3 spans 14 residues. V was pared by 7 bases and J by 3 bases, with 7 bases of the junction left unmatched. CDR3 sequence reads: CASTLRGLDYGYTF. The CDR3 coding sequence is TGTGCCAGCACCCTCAGGGGGCTGGACTATGGCTACACCTTC.

V is TRBV9 and J is TRBJ2-7; tentatively, D is TRBD2 (6 bases). With 4 bases removed from V and 3 bases from J, the gap between germline ends came to 14 bases. The CDR3 is made up of 14 amino acids. Per germline, CDR1 SGDLS and CDR2 YYNGEE. CDR3 sequence: CASSPRREGYEQYF. CDR3 nucleotides: TGTGCCAGCAGCCCCCGGAGGGAAGGCTACGAGCAGTACTTC.

The chain employs TRBV9 and TRBJ2-2; tentatively, D is TRBD1 (5 bases). The CDR3 runs to 14 residues. The germline V gene has CDR1 SGDLS and CDR2 YYNGEE. V dropped 4 bases and J dropped 4 bases, with 11 bases sitting between them. The chain's CDR3 is CASSLTQGTGELFF. Here the CDR3 DNA reads TGTGCCAGCAGCTTAACCCAGGGCACCGGGGAGCTGTTTTTT.

Concerning this clonotype: An end of the junction differs from the germline gene, which may be a read error. This chain connects TRBV13 to TRBJ2-1, with 11 bases matching TRBD2. This CDR3 is built from 14 residues. Germline CDR1 reads PRHDT; CDR2 reads FYEKMQ (reference sequence). CDR3 nucleotides: TGTGCCAACAGCGTACTAGCGGGAGTGGAGGAGCAGTTCTTC. The encoded protein is CANSVLAGVEEQFF.

This clonotype turned up a few times. The chain employs TRBV18 and TRBJ2-7; the match to TRBD2 covers 7 bases. The CDR3 is 15 amino acids. Looked up from germline, CDR1 is KGHSH and CDR2 is LQKENI. V shed 2 bases, J shed 8 bases, and the junction held 12 bases outside the gene matches. DNA for the CDR3: TGTGCCAGCTCACCATCGACCAGCGGGGATCCCAAGCAGTACTTC. Translation gives CASSPSTSGDPKQYF.

This clonotype was detected only a few times. The chain combines TRBV7-6 with TRBJ1-5, with TRBD1 identical over 8 bases. V lost 1 base and J lost 3; bases outside the gene matches: 5. The CDR3 has 16 amino acids. Germline-derived CDR1 and CDR2 are SGHVS and FNYEAQ. The CDR3 DNA follows: TGTGCCAGCAGCTTAGAACAGGGGGTAGCCAATCAGCCCCAGCATTTT. It codes for CASSLEQGVANQPQHF.

This rearrangement joins TRBV19 to TRBJ2-7; D is perhaps TRBD1 (5 bases). The germline V and J ends were trimmed by 6 bases and 1 base, with 10 bases remaining between them. The CDR3 is made up of 13 amino acids. Per the germline V gene, CDR1 is LNHDA and CDR2 is SQIVND (reference sequence). CDR3 nucleotides: TGTGCCAGTAGCACCCGACAGTCCTACGAGCAGTACTTC. It encodes CASSTRQSYEQYF. The full variable domain, rest sourced from reference TRBV19 and TRBJ2-7, is DGGITQSPKYLFRKEGQNVTLSCEQNLNHDAMYWYRQDPGQGLRLIYYSQIVNDFQKGDIAEGYSVSREKKESFPLTVTSAQKNPTAFYLCASSTRQSYEQYFGPGTRLTVT.

This clonotype was detected many times. The rearrangement links TRBV20-1 to TRBJ2-5; D gene unclear. Trimming left V 7 bases short and J 1 base short, with 19 bases between. The CDR3 loop spans 15 amino acids. CDR1 is DFQATT, CDR2 SNEGSKA, per germline (reference sequence). CDR3 DNA: TGCAGTGGGTGGGTCTATGGAAGCCGCCAAGAGACCCAGTACTTC. Its protein product is CSGWVYGSRQETQYF.

Note on this clonotype: Germline is not matched at one junction end, which may reflect a read error. The chain's CDR3 is CVSSFTGTRYGYTF. For the CDR3, the DNA is TGTGTCAGCAGTTTCACCGGGACACGGTATGGCTACACCTTC. The rearrangement uses TRBV12-3 or TRBV12-4 and TRBJ1-2; D is possibly TRBD1 (6 bases). CDR3 length: 14 residues.